The 18 T cell receptor beta chains given below trace back to one sample, sequenced in a study of T cell repertoires in cytomegalovirus infection. Each CDR3 protein is one row after TCRdb ran MiXCR on the reads. The sample lists about 180,000 distinct CDR3 sequences; about a sixth were seen once. The sequenced sample was CD8+ T cells from PBMCs. All receptors come from a human donor in good health (CMV status not recorded). Some clones in this sample may be carry-over from other donors' samples.

The rearrangement joins TRBV6-1 to TRBJ2-5, with D maybe TRBD2 (5 bases). The CDR3 covers 17 residues. V was pared by 0 bases and J by 5 bases, with 19 bases between. CDR1 is MNHNS and CDR2 is SASEGT in the germline V gene. CDR3 nucleotides: TGTGCCAGCAGTGAAGCACGTTTCGGGGTCAGTAACGAGACCCAGTACTTC. This sequence encodes CASSEARFGVSNETQYF.

This clonotype showed up just a few times. The chain combines TRBV4-1 with TRBJ1-5; TRBD1 agrees at 7 bases. J lost 1 base, V lost 3 bases, and 3 bases had no gene match. The CDR3 consists of 15 residues. Per the germline V gene, CDR1 is MGHRA and CDR2 is YSYEKL. CDR3 region: CASSHNRGSNQPQHF. CDR3 bases: TGCGCCAGCAGCCATAACAGGGGCAGCAATCAGCCCCAGCATTTT.

The chain links TRBV12-3 or TRBV12-4 to TRBJ1-1, with 9 bases that match TRBD1. V was clipped by 4 bases and J by 2 bases; unmatched bases: 5. The length of the CDR3 is 15 residues. In DNA form, the CDR3 reads TGTGCCAGCAGTTCTCAGACAGGGGGAAACACTGAAGCTTTCTTT. The encoded protein is CASSSQTGGNTEAFF.

This clonotype has a handful of counts. The chain combines TRBV4-3 with TRBJ2-1; TRBD1 agrees at 10 bases. J lost 7 bases, V lost 4 bases, and 7 bases had no gene match. The CDR3 has 15 residues. CDR1 is LGHNA, CDR2 YSLEER, per germline. Written as DNA, the CDR3 is TGCGCCAGCAGCCTAGAGGGACAGGGGCGGAATGAGCAGTTCTTC. It translates to CASSLEGQGRNEQFF.

The rearrangement uses TRBV19 and TRBJ1-1; D uncertain. This CDR3 spans 15 amino acids. Germline CDR1 LNHDA, CDR2 SQIVND (reference sequence). Trimming shortened V by 6 bases and J by 0 bases, and 14 bases separated the two germline ends. The CDR3 spells CASRWKELMNTEAFF. In nucleotides, the CDR3 is TGTGCCAGTAGATGGAAAGAACTCATGAACACTGAAGCTTTCTTT.

A few counts support this clonotype. This chain links TRBV14 with TRBJ2-1; no clear D. Germline loops: CDR1 SGHDN, CDR2 FVKESK. This CDR3 is built from 15 residues. V gave up 4 bases and J gave up 3 bases, with 13 bases separating them. The CDR3 reads CASSRNQDSYNEQFF. In DNA form, the CDR3 reads TGTGCCAGCAGCCGGAATCAGGATAGCTACAATGAGCAGTTCTTC. Supplemented by reference TRBV14 and TRBJ2-1, the full variable domain reads EAGVTQFPSHSVIEKGQTVTLRCDPISGHDNLYWYRRVMGKEIKFLLHFVKESKQDESGMPNNRFLAERTGGTYSTLKVQPAELEDSGVYFCASSRNQDSYNEQFFGPGTRLTVL.

This clonotype was detected only a few times. This chain connects TRBV6-1 to TRBJ1-4; D call uncertain. From germline, CDR1 is MNHNS and CDR2 SASEGT. CDR3 length: 17 residues. V was cut by 0 bases and J by 6 bases, with 17 bases left in between. Here the CDR3 DNA reads TGTGCCAGCAGTGAAGCGTCGGGCCAAACCCTGGATGAAAAACTGTTTTTT. Its translation: CASSEASGQTLDEKLFF.

This clonotype was recorded at least ten times. The chain links TRBV7-8 to TRBJ1-1, with TRBD1 matching over 9 bases. The CDR3 is 14 amino acids. Looked up from germline, CDR1 is SGHVS and CDR2 is FQNEAQ. Losses at the gene ends were 6 bases for V and 3 bases for J; bases not matched to a gene: 5. CDR3 residues: CASRVQGADTEAFF. CDR3 nucleotide sequence: TGTGCCAGCAGAGTACAGGGGGCAGACACTGAAGCTTTCTTT.

This clonotype was seen a few times. This chain uses TRBV7-8 with TRBJ2-7; unclear D gene. V shed 2 bases and J shed 3 bases, with 5 bases lying between them. This CDR3 spans 12 amino acids. CDR1 and CDR2 (germline): SGHVS, FQNEAQ. This chain's CDR3 is CASSLILYEQYF. As DNA, the CDR3 is TGTGCCAGCAGCTTAATTCTCTACGAGCAGTACTTC.

This clonotype turned up a few times. The chain uses TRBV7-2 and TRBJ1-5; D gene ambiguous. The CDR3 is 15 amino acids. V was clipped by 3 bases and J by 2 bases, with 11 bases between them. Germline values: CDR1 SGHTA, CDR2 FQGNSA. The CDR3: CASSFTPLGNQPQHF. The CDR3 bases are TGTGCCAGCAGCTTCACCCCCCTCGGCAATCAGCCCCAGCATTTT.

The chain is built from TRBV7-8 and TRBJ1-2; D is perhaps TRBD1 (6 bases). Trimming shortened V by 4 bases and J by 4 bases, and 22 bases separated the two germline ends. Looked up from germline, CDR1 is SGHVS and CDR2 is FQNEAQ. This CDR3 spans 17 amino acids. Here the CDR3 reads CASSSSWTAEASYGYTF. The CDR3 region has the DNA TGTGCCAGCAGCTCATCTTGGACAGCGGAAGCTTCCTATGGCTACACCTTC.

The rearrangement joins TRBV6-5 to TRBJ2-1; D possibly corresponds to TRBD1 (6 bases). The CDR3 extends over 14 amino acids. V gave up 5 bases and J gave up 5 bases, with 13 bases separating them. Germline V CDR1 and CDR2: MNHEY, SVGAGI. CDR3 residues: CASSDQGQDNEQFF. DNA of the CDR3: TGTGCCAGCAGTGACCAGGGACAAGACAATGAGCAGTTCTTC.

With regard to this clonotype: Given a much more abundant clone one base away, this may be a read error. The V and J genes are TRBV7-6 and TRBJ2-3; possible D gene TRBD2, 5 bases. The germline gives CDR1 SGHVS, CDR2 FNYEAQ. CDR3 length: 16 amino acids. Trimming stripped 8 bases from V and 0 bases from J, with 18 bases between. Here the CDR3 reads CASALDLADSTDTQYF. CDR3 nucleotides: TGTGCCAGCGCTCTAGACCTAGCTGACAGCACAGATACGCAGTATTTT. Looking up the rest from reference TRBV7-6 and TRBJ2-3 gives the full variable domain: GAGVSQSPRYKVTKRGQDVALRCDPISGHVSLYWYRQALGQGPEFLTYFNYEAQQDKSGLPNDRFSAERPEGSISTLTIQRTEQRDSAMYRCASALDLADSTDTQYFGPGTRLTVL.

Concerning this clonotype itself: At one end the junction does not follow the germline gene, possibly because of a read error. This chain uses TRBV7-9 with TRBJ2-7; perhaps D is TRBD1 or TRBD2 (5 bases each). The CDR3 runs to 19 residues. CDR1 is SEHNR and CDR2 is FQNEAQ in the germline V gene (reference sequence). Written as DNA, the CDR3 is TGTGCCAGCGGCTTCCCGCCGCGCGAGGGGAACACCCCCTCCTACGAGCAGTACTTC. Its protein product is CASGFPPREGNTPSYEQYF.

The chain carries TRBV19 and TRBJ2-3; D not certain. V was cut by 6 bases and J by 2 bases, with 6 bases left in between. CDR3 size: 12 residues. Germline CDR1 is LNHDA and CDR2 is SQIVND (reference sequence). CDR3 coding DNA: TGTGCCAGTAGAACATCCACAGATACGCAGTATTTT. This codes for CASRTSTDTQYF.

This clonotype was detected a few times. The gene calls are TRBV7-9 and TRBJ1-1; TRBD1 is a possible D gene (6 bases). CDR3 length: 16 residues. V lost 6 bases to trimming and J lost 0 bases, with 17 bases between them. From germline, CDR1 is SEHNR and CDR2 FQNEAQ (reference sequence). DNA for the CDR3: TGTGCCAGCAGTTCAGCCCAGCCAGGGGTGAACACTGAAGCTTTCTTT. It specifies CASSSAQPGVNTEAFF.

This clonotype was picked up a small number of times. The V gene is TRBV20-1, the J gene TRBJ2-1; D remains ambiguous. Germline CDR1 is DFQATT and CDR2 is SNEGSKA (reference sequence). The V end lost 1 base, the J end lost 8 bases, and 12 bases lay between the germline ends. The CDR3 has 13 residues. The CDR3 loop reads CSARVDLSYEQFF. The CDR3 nucleotides read TGCAGTGCTAGAGTTGACCTGAGCTATGAGCAGTTCTTC.

This clonotype was found many times. The chain has TRBV7-2 and TRBJ1-6; 8 nucleotides line up with TRBD1. Trimming cost V 1 base and J 8 bases; bases outside gene matches: 7. Germline V lookup: CDR1 SGHTA, CDR2 FQGNSA. This CDR3 contains 16 residues. DNA of the CDR3: TGTGCCAGCAGCTTAGTTTTGGACAGGGCTGATTCACCCCTCCACTTT. This codes for CASSLVLDRADSPLHF.